This paragraph covers one TCR beta chain sequence. Its binding antigen is unknown. Base qualities are missing; no much larger clone stands one base away. This sample is drawn from a study of cytomegalovirus exposure and HLA in healthy donors (dated by TCRdb to 2017 to 2019). Study-wide context: An earlier analysis of 587 of the donors reported approximately 300 Gb of sequence data and around 110 million unique TCR beta sequences obtained from roughly 180 million T cells. In a later genetic analysis, genome-wide SNP genotypes for about three fifths of the roughly 670 donors were used, and that subset was treated as a discovery cohort. HLA typing covered class I and class II loci at four-digit resolution. Roughly 290 gigabases of sequencing data and roughly 81 million unique TCR sequences made up an early release that covered 500 to 700 HLA-typed donors. Typing coverage differed by locus: A, B, C, DRB1 and DQB1 were typed in about 620-630 donors, DQA1 in approximately 520, DPA1 in approximately 610, and DPB1 in approximately 450. Of the roughly 400 genotyped donors, roughly 76% were placed in the genetic ancestry cluster associated with self-reported Caucasian donors. In a later analysis, previously published TCR beta repertoires from 600 to 850 donors were re-analyzed and high-resolution HLA genotyping was added so that TCR occurrence patterns could be studied. The study aimed to test whether signatures of past pathogen exposure could be identified by cataloging public T cell receptors. In addition to the first cohort of 500 to 850 subjects, a separate validation cohort of 120 different subjects was used. The T cell repertoires of 550 to 850 subjects were profiled by immunosequencing and related to cytomegalovirus serostatus. All discovery cohort repertoires had been generated on a single sequencing platform. Across 398 genotyped donors of the cohort, an average of about 220,000 unique TCR beta nucleotide sequences per donor were sequenced, and 15% to 20% of those sequences were non-productive. Roughly 5 DR-DQ haplotypes were handled as single units for association and clustering, since linkage in the cohort was strong. Donor age, sex, ethnicity and CMV serostatus were collected together with the repertoire data. To predict cytomegalovirus infection status, the study brought together high-throughput TCR immunosequencing, statistical association of individual TCRs with disease status, and machine learning. In the later analysis, no new phenotypic data were used to find candidate immune exposures; instead, reliance was placed on TCR beta sequences and their occurrence across donors. In an earlier analysis of over 550 of the donors, high-throughput TCR beta sequencing was used to judge whether each TCR beta V gene segment behaved as functional or pseudogenic.

CDR1 and CDR2 were assigned from the germline V gene as SGHRS and YFSETQ. The CDR3 runs 16 residues from the cysteine to the phenylalanine. Of all the DNA, just the CDR3 is kept, 48 bases in frame from base 1. Trimming costs V 5 bases and J 1 base, and their ends lie 18 bases apart. Overall study outcomes, separate from this receptor: Cytomegalovirus status was reported to be diagnosed by the classifier with high specificity and sensitivity in both the original and validation cohorts. Because counts were too low, around 18 rarely observed V segments, including chromosome 9 orphons, were left out of the earlier analysis of some 640 of the donors. In vitro tests confirmed that a few of the cytomegalovirus-associated TCR beta chains recognize cytomegalovirus antigens. Some IMGT-functional V segments, including TRBV6-2 and TRBV6-3, could not be distinguished by the 87-base-pair reads and were therefore excluded. For the cohort, immune exposure information was limited to CMV serostatus. Presence/absence analyses assumed roughly uniform sequencing depth across donors, an assumption that may not hold. Broadly in line with IMGT annotations, most TCR beta V segments showed up in productive rearrangements about 87% or about 30% of the time in an earlier analysis of around 600 of the donors. A later analysis found that HLA-associated TCR beta chains were more clonally expanded and had lower generation probabilities than equally common non-associated chains. Because HLA typing was unavailable for some donors at each locus, only the typed subset was used in association tests. Most TCR sequences were seen in very few donors, while some public TCRs were found in many individuals. When HLA alleles, especially DR and DQ, strongly co-occurred, TCR associations were difficult to assign to individual alleles. In this cohort, only TCR beta chains were sequenced, and detectable features were limited by the absence of alpha or paired-chain data. The authors suggested that the approach could potentially be extended to other disease states and immunological phenotypes. A later genetic analysis reported fewer N-insertions in productive TCRs among donors in an Asian-associated ancestry cluster than the roughly 620-donor mean. Most CMV-associated TCR beta chains appeared to be HLA-restricted in a later analysis, and the HLA associations seemed to be driven largely by CMV exposure. An association between a missense DCLRE1C variant and V-gene and J-gene trimming of TCR beta chains was found in a later genetic analysis and replicated in an independent cohort. Correlated functional status among segregating V segments might be attributable to linkage disequilibrium, but an unknown experimental factor could not be ruled out. A total of fewer than 200 TCR beta chains were listed by the study as associated with cytomegalovirus. A later analysis associated about 17,000 TCR beta sequences with specific HLA alleles at a false discovery rate of 0.05. A later analysis found that TCR association rates varied across HLA loci, with DRB1 alleles showing the most associated TCRs and HLA-C alleles the fewest. In a later analysis, several top co-occurrence clusters were reported to appear linked to parvovirus B19, influenza, CMV and Epstein-Barr virus. A cluster of highly shared sequence variants was judged likely to be a technical artifact of the sequencing pipeline. A further reported finding was that TCR beta sequences accurately predicted the HLA-A and HLA-B alleles for most subjects in the first cohort.

The library was obtained by the immunoSEQ multiplex PCR assay. The multiplex PCR relied on a mix of 60 forward primers for TCR Vbeta segments and 13 reverse primers for TCR Jbeta segments. The CDR3 region of rearranged TCR beta genes was amplified from genomic DNA with a multiplex PCR assay. The amplified TCR beta libraries were sequenced on the Illumina HiSeq System as 87-base-pair reads. The published analysis was carried out like this. A later analysis counted approximately 76 million unique TCR beta chains across the 666 repertoires, and roughly 9.9 million of these chains were shared by at least two donors. A nearest-neighbor algorithm error-corrected the raw reads and collapsed the reads into unique sequences, merging closely related sequences to remove PCR and sequencing errors. V, D and J gene segments were assigned by aligning CDR3 sequences to IMGT reference sequences. For a sequence to be retained, a match of at least six nucleotides was required to both a V gene segment and a J gene segment. Rearrangements were classified as productive when the CDR3 lacked stop codons and remained in frame with V and J, and all other rearrangements were classified as non-productive. CDR3 was defined according to IMGT convention as the region running from the second conserved V-encoded cysteine to the conserved J-encoded phenylalanine. Sequences without an unambiguous match to a single V gene segment were excluded from the earlier analysis of 450 to 750 of the donors. In an earlier analysis of more than 500 of the donors, a V segment was called functional when productive rearrangements were above 56.7%, and segregating when the standard deviation between donors exceeded 5%. A statistical classification framework was built for diagnosing cytomegalovirus status from the catalog of TCR beta chain sequences. A later analysis assigned V and J genes by comparing TCR nucleotide sequences with IMGT/GENE-DB human TR gene sequences. A later analysis assigned CDR3 sequences and most-parsimonious VDJ recombination scenarios with the TCRdist pipeline. A later analysis defined each TCR beta chain by its CDR3 amino acid sequence plus V-gene family, and excluded reads lacking a unique V-gene family. A later analysis removed over 500 highly shared, low-generation-probability nucleotide sequences to deal with suspected cross-contamination and a sequencing artifact. In a later analysis, a clonal expansion index was calculated for each public chain from normalized within-repertoire ranks of inferred template counts. Generation probabilities in a later analysis came from a VDJ recombination model fitted to out-of-frame rearrangements, and those results were checked against IGoR. Hypergeometric tests were used in a later analysis to score TCR-TCR, TCR-HLA and TCR-CMV co-occurrence, with a repertoire-size bias correction applied to the TCR pairs. In a later analysis, false discovery rates were estimated by permuting HLA or CMV assignments 20 times. In a later analysis, co-occurring TCRs were grouped with DBSCAN, and TCRdist sequence similarity was added when clustering was performed within HLA-allele-positive subsets. Repertoires with fewer than 30,000 or more than 120,000 public chains, plus five repertoires with anomalous nucleotide sharing, were excluded from co-occurrence clustering. The table was pulled from immuneACCESS by TCRdb, which kept in-frame rearrangements only. Such tables lose some clones; where checked, under half of the loss comes from unresolved V genes, and the rest has no known cause. That table is the source of V, J and clone size, and D and trimming were worked out from the DNA. For this sample there are about 78,000 clones; approximately 80% appear just once. Jointly, the top ten make up around 23% of the sample.

In total, roughly 670 healthy bone marrow donors made up the cohort. Cohort members were all nominally healthy when sampled, although unrecorded immune exposures were likely present. The donor tested CMV seropositive and was one of the 289 seropositive cohort members. A peripheral blood sample was provided by each donor, and peripheral blood mononuclear cells were used for TCR beta sequencing. Genomic DNA was extracted from the blood cell samples with the Qiagen DNeasy Blood Extraction Kit. The sequenced sample consisted of PBMCs. The rearranged chain carries TRBV5-1 and TRBJ2-5, and possibly TRBD2, on 7 matching bases. The sequence was obtained from a woman aged 45-60 years in good health and CMV-seropositive. The DNA is TGCGCCAGCAGTGAGGCGGGGGCCAAATCCCAAGAGACCCAGTACTTC. This yields the protein CASSEAGAKSQETQYF.